The 32 T cell receptor beta chains below come from one sample, sequenced in a study of OX40 agonist ivuxolimab in advanced cancers. Produced via immunoSEQ multiplex PCR; TCRdb's table is partial and in-frame only. The top ten clones hold 0.31% of a sample with approximately 89,000 clones, around 87% of them seen once. The sequences come from CD4+ or CD8+ T cells sorted from blood, collected in a trial of the OX40 agonist ivuxolimab. All receptors come from an adult with an advanced solid tumor such as melanoma, head and neck, liver or kidney cancer.

This clone appeared once. The chain is built from TRBV18 and TRBJ1-3, with D perhaps TRBD1 (6 bases). The V end lost 5 bases, the J end lost 0 bases, and 8 bases lay between the germline ends. Germline V lookup: CDR1 KGHSH, CDR2 LQKENI. CDR3 size: 14 residues. CDR3 sequence: CASSGGLSGNTIYF. The CDR3 region has the DNA TGTGCCAGCTCAGGGGGGCTCTCTGGAAACACCATATATTTT.

V usage is TRBV7-8 and J usage is TRBJ1-6, with D uncertain. Germline CDR1 and CDR2: SGHVS and FQNEAQ. CDR3 length: 13 amino acids. Between the trimmed V and J ends, which lost 7 bases and 7 bases, there was a span of 11 bases. In DNA, the CDR3 is TGTGCCAGCACTCGAGGCGGGAATTCACCCCTCCACTTT. Amino acids: CASTRGGNSPLHF.

The chain carries TRBV7-2 and TRBJ2-7, with 9 bases lining up with TRBD2. CDR3 length: 14 amino acids. Germline loops: CDR1 SGHTA, CDR2 FQGNSA. The V gene end was trimmed by 5 bases and the J gene end by 2 bases; junction bases not matched to a gene: 4. The CDR3 bases are TGTGCCAGCAGCCCTAGCGGGGCCACCTACGAGCAGTACTTC. Amino acids: CASSPSGATYEQYF.

This chain connects TRBV18 to TRBJ1-2; no reliable D call. The CDR3 has 13 residues. The germline V and J ends were trimmed by 4 bases and 3 bases, with 9 bases remaining between them. CDR1 KGHSH and CDR2 LQKENI come from the germline V gene. The CDR3 coding sequence is TGTGCCAGCTCACGAACAGAGGACTATGGCTACACCTTC. Amino acid sequence: CASSRTEDYGYTF.

V is TRBV19 and J is TRBJ2-7; 7 bases map to TRBD1. The germline V gene encodes CDR1 LNHDA and CDR2 SQIVND (reference sequence). V lost 5 bases, J lost 3 bases, and 7 bases stayed unmatched. This CDR3 region has 14 residues. CDR3 coding DNA: TGTGCCAGTAGTGTGGGACAGTTTGACTACGAGCAGTACTTC. This translates into CASSVGQFDYEQYF.

The chain is built from TRBV11-2 and TRBJ1-1; 8 nucleotides align to TRBD1. Germline V lookup: CDR1 SGHAT, CDR2 FQNNGV. V shed 2 bases and J 1 base; nucleotides not matched to a gene: 9. There are 17 residues in the CDR3. CDR3 sequence reads: CASSLIVLGQANTEAFF. The CDR3 DNA reads TGTGCCAGCAGCTTAATCGTCCTGGGACAGGCGAACACTGAAGCTTTCTTT.

The chain has TRBV10-3 and TRBJ2-3, with 8 bases fitting TRBD1. With V trimmed by 4 bases and J by 0 bases, 3 bases remained unmatched. The length of the CDR3 is 15 residues. Germline V gives CDR1 ENHRY, CDR2 SYGVKD. The CDR3 bases are TGTGCCATCAGTGGGGGACAGGCAAGCACAGATACGCAGTATTTT. As protein: CAISGGQASTDTQYF.

V usage is TRBV4-2 and J usage is TRBJ2-1; the match to TRBD2 covers 7 bases. J gave up 4 bases and V 1 base, and 4 bases lay outside the gene matches. Germline V gene lookup returns CDR1 LGHNA and CDR2 YNFKEQ. The length of the CDR3 is 15 residues. CDR3 bases: TGTGCCAGCAGCCAAGTGGGCGGGGGTTACAATGAGCAGTTCTTC. It encodes CASSQVGGGYNEQFF.

This clone occurred once. The gene calls are TRBV19 and TRBJ2-7, with D tentatively TRBD2 (5 bases). CDR1 LNHDA and CDR2 SQIVND come from the germline V gene (reference sequence). This CDR3 has 14 residues. Trimming shortened V by 5 bases and J by 2 bases, and 13 bases separated the two germline ends. Here the CDR3 DNA reads TGTGCCAGTAGTTCCCGGACTGATACCTACGAGCAGTACTTC. This sequence encodes CASSSRTDTYEQYF.

V usage is TRBV10-3 and J usage is TRBJ2-5, with TRBD1 identical over 7 bases. The germline gives CDR1 ENHRY, CDR2 SYGVKD. The junction had 3 bases not matched to a gene; V was cut back by 0 bases and J by 2 bases. There are 15 residues in the CDR3. The CDR3 DNA follows: TGTGCCATCAGTGAGTCCGGCAGGGGGCAAGAGACCCAGTACTTC. Translated: CAISESGRGQETQYF.

DNA for the CDR3: TGTGCCAGCAGCCAAGAAGGGACTAGCGGGGCTTACGAGCAGTACTTC. This encodes CASSQEGTSGAYEQYF. The chain uses TRBV14 and TRBJ2-7, with TRBD2 identical over 13 bases. CDR3 size: 16 residues. V trimming: 0 bases; J trimming: 4 bases; junction bases outside the gene matches: 3. CDR1 and CDR2 (germline): SGHDN, FVKESK.

The CDR3 nucleotides read TGCGCCAGCAGTGAGTCAGACAGGCCCTACGAGCAGTACTTC. Protein: CASSESDRPYEQYF. V is TRBV10-1 and J is TRBJ2-7; tentatively, D is TRBD1 (6 bases). The germline CDR1 and CDR2 sequences are WNHNN and SYGVQD (reference sequence). There are 14 residues in the CDR3. The V and J ends lost 0 bases and 2 bases respectively, with 8 bases between them.

This chain connects TRBV2 to TRBJ1-4; TRBD1 matches 10 bases. Germline CDR1 and CDR2: SNHLY and FYNNEI. The CDR3 length is 15 residues. J gave up 3 bases and V 10 bases, and 8 bases lay outside the gene matches. CDR3 sequence: CANRQGASANEKLFF. The CDR3 DNA sequence: TGTGCCAACCGACAGGGGGCGTCGGCTAATGAAAAACTGTTTTTT. Together with reference TRBV2 and TRBJ1-4, the CDR3 gives the full variable domain: EPEVTQTPSHQVTQMGQEVILRCVPISNHLYFYWYRQILGQKVEFLVSFYNNEISEKSEIFDDQFSVERPDGSNFTLKIRSTKLEDSAMYFCANRQGASANEKLFFGSGTQLSVL.

This clone appeared a few times. J is TRBJ1-5 and V is TRBV6-1, with TRBD1 as a possible D gene (6 bases). The CDR3 totals 12 residues. The germline V gene encodes CDR1 MNHNS and CDR2 SASEGT. Trimming removed 7 bases from V and 5 bases from J, with 9 bases in between. The CDR3 region is CASITGYQPQHF. The DNA for the CDR3 is TGTGCCAGCATAACAGGGTATCAGCCCCAGCATTTT.

This clone occurred once. The chain has TRBV11-3 and TRBJ2-3, with 8 bases aligning to TRBD2. CDR1 is SGHNT, CDR2 YENEEA, per germline. After removal of 5 bases from V and 5 bases from J, the junction contained 9 bases not matched to a gene. The CDR3 extends over 15 amino acids. CDR3 nucleotide sequence: TGTGCCAGCAGCCGGAAGCGGGGGATGGGAGATACGCAGTATTTT. It yields the protein CASSRKRGMGDTQYF.

Here the CDR3 reads CASSPPVGTGGPDTQYF. The CDR3 nucleotides read TGTGCCAGCTCACCACCGGTGGGGACAGGGGGGCCAGATACGCAGTATTTT. V is TRBV18 and J is TRBJ2-3; 11 nucleotides match TRBD1. The trim removed 0 bases at V and 4 bases at J, leaving 6 bases unmatched. The CDR3 has 17 residues. The V gene's germline CDR1 is KGHSH and CDR2 LQKENI.

The chain links TRBV7-6 to TRBJ2-7; D is ambiguous. Germline lookup yields CDR1 SGHVS and CDR2 FNYEAQ. CDR3 length equals 12 residues. Between the trimmed V and J ends, which lost 4 bases and 5 bases, there was a span of 9 bases. The CDR3 reads CASSYRVHEQYF. The CDR3, as DNA: TGTGCCAGCAGCTATAGGGTCCACGAGCAGTACTTC. Supplemented by reference TRBV7-6 and TRBJ2-7, the full variable domain reads GAGVSQSPRYKVTKRGQDVALRCDPISGHVSLYWYRQALGQGPEFLTYFNYEAQQDKSGLPNDRFSAERPEGSISTLTIQRTEQRDSAMYRCASSYRVHEQYFGPGTRLTVT.

V and J are TRBV5-1 and TRBJ1-2, with TRBD1 identical over 7 bases. The CDR3 covers 13 residues. Germline CDR1 SGHRS, CDR2 YFSETQ. Trimming removed 2 bases from V and 7 bases from J; junction bases left unmatched: 5. CDR3 residues: CASSLTGETGYTF. In DNA form, the CDR3 reads TGCGCCAGCAGCTTAACAGGGGAAACTGGCTACACCTTC.

This rearrangement joins TRBV2 to TRBJ2-7; 12 bases map to TRBD2. With 3 bases clipped from V and 4 bases from J, the junction kept 1 base outside the gene matches. The germline V gene has CDR1 SNHLY and CDR2 FYNNEI. There are 14 residues in the CDR3. CDR3 protein: CASSDTSGGYEQYF. The CDR3, as DNA: TGTGCCAGCAGTGATACTAGCGGGGGGTACGAGCAGTACTTC. Filled out from reference TRBV2 and TRBJ2-7, the complete variable domain reads EPEVTQTPSHQVTQMGQEVILRCVPISNHLYFYWYRQILGQKVEFLVSFYNNEISEKSEIFDDQFSVERPDGSNFTLKIRSTKLEDSAMYFCASSDTSGGYEQYFGPGTRLTVT.

This chain connects TRBV6-1 to TRBJ2-1; D gene ambiguous. CDR3 size: 17 residues. In germline, CDR1 is MNHNS, CDR2 SASEGT. The V end was cut by 2 bases, the J end by 2 bases, with 16 bases between. This CDR3 reads CASSEYVVTAPYNEQFF. The CDR3 DNA reads as TGTGCCAGCAGTGAATATGTGGTCACAGCACCCTACAATGAGCAGTTCTTC.

This clone was recorded a few times. The V and J genes are TRBV11-1 and TRBJ2-7, with unresolved D. The CDR3 covers 13 residues. Germline lookup yields CDR1 SGHAT and CDR2 FQDESV (reference sequence). Trimming stripped 2 bases from V and 1 base from J, with 6 bases between. The CDR3 region is CASSLMASYEQYF. CDR3 nucleotides: TGTGCCAGCAGCTTAATGGCTTCCTACGAGCAGTACTTC.

The chain couples TRBV5-5 to TRBJ1-5; 10 bases fit TRBD1. This CDR3 has 14 amino acids. V shed 4 bases and J 2 bases; nucleotides not matched to a gene: 0. Germline V CDR1 and CDR2: SGHKS, YYEKEE (reference sequence). CDR3: CASSGTGGNQPQHF. DNA of the CDR3: TGTGCCAGCAGCGGGACAGGGGGCAATCAGCCCCAGCATTTT.

The chain uses TRBV7-8 and TRBJ1-1; D possibly corresponds to TRBD1 (5 bases). Trimming took off 5 bases at V and 7 bases at J, with 17 bases between the two ends. This CDR3 region has 14 residues. CDR1 is SGHVS, CDR2 FQNEAQ, per germline. The CDR3 reads CASSPSNRFLEAFF. The CDR3 DNA is TGTGCCAGCAGCCCCAGCAACAGGTTTCTTGAAGCTTTCTTT.

DNA for the CDR3: TGTGCCAGCAGTGACGGGGAGGGGTTTGAAGCTTTCTTT. Translated, it gives CASSDGEGFEAFF. This sequence joins TRBV6-4 and TRBJ1-1; weak D call: TRBD1 (5 bases). This CDR3 is built from 13 residues. V was shortened by 2 bases and J by 7 bases, with 11 bases between the two germline ends. Germline loops: CDR1 MRHNA, CDR2 SNTAGT.

V and J are TRBV5-1 and TRBJ1-1; D might be TRBD1 (6 bases). V dropped 3 bases and J dropped 6 bases, with 9 bases sitting between them. The CDR3 is 12 residues long. The V gene's germline CDR1 is SGHRS and CDR2 YFSETQ. The CDR3: CASSWGTSEAFF. The DNA for the CDR3 is TGCGCCAGCAGCTGGGGGACATCTGAAGCTTTCTTT.

The chain has TRBV18 and TRBJ1-2; TRBD1 aligns across 11 bases. The CDR3 length is 17 residues. Germline V CDR1 and CDR2: KGHSH, LQKENI. Trimming removed 2 bases from V and 7 bases from J; junction bases left unmatched: 12. The CDR3 DNA is TGTGCCAGCTCACCATCCCAAACCGGGACAGGGGGAGGTGGCTACACCTTC. The encoded protein is CASSPSQTGTGGGGYTF.

The chain uses TRBV18 and TRBJ1-1; tentatively, D is TRBD1 (6 bases). The CDR3 is 14 amino acids. V lost 2 bases to trimming and J lost 0 bases, with 7 bases between them. Looked up from germline, CDR1 is KGHSH and CDR2 is LQKENI. CDR3 sequence: CASSPRGMNTEAFF. CDR3 sequence (DNA): TGTGCCAGCTCACCAAGGGGGATGAACACTGAAGCTTTCTTT.

The chain links TRBV12-5 to TRBJ2-1; D might be TRBD1 (6 bases). The CDR3 has 15 amino acids. The germline V gene encodes CDR1 LGHNT and CDR2 FRNRAP. The ends were cut back, 4 bases at V and 4 bases at J, with 14 bases in the middle. CDR3: CASGSNGQLYNEQFF. The CDR3 nucleotides read TGTGCTAGTGGTTCTAACGGACAGCTGTACAATGAGCAGTTCTTC.

The chain carries TRBV6-5 and TRBJ2-7; possibly TRBD1 or TRBD2 for D (5 bases each). Germline V gene lookup returns CDR1 MNHEY and CDR2 SVGAGI. The CDR3 is 13 amino acids. V was trimmed by 6 bases and J by 6 bases, leaving 15 bases between them. The CDR3 loop is CASRTRGLGEQYF. The CDR3 DNA follows: TGTGCCAGCAGAACGAGGGGCTTAGGCGAGCAGTACTTC.

The chain uses TRBV6-8 and TRBJ2-5, with TRBD2 identical over 9 bases. Unmatched junction bases numbered 5, after V lost 5 bases and J lost 1 base. The CDR3 runs 15 residues. Germline CDR1 MNHGY, CDR2 SAAAGT. The CDR3 bases are TGTGCCAGCAGTAGCGGGGGGCCCTTCCAAGAGACCCAGTACTTC. Amino acid sequence: CASSSGGPFQETQYF.

CDR3 sequence (DNA): TGTGCCAGCAGAAATACAGGGGATGGTTCACCCCTCCACTTT. Its translation is CASRNTGDGSPLHF. This chain joins TRBV7-8 and TRBJ1-6; 7 bases line up with TRBD1. CDR1 and CDR2 from the germline V gene are SGHVS and FQNEAQ. This CDR3 comprises 14 residues. J gave up 9 bases and V 6 bases, and 8 bases lay outside the gene matches.

DNA for the CDR3: TGTGCCAGCAGCTCCCCGACAGGGTCGGATGAGCAGTTCTTC. This translates into CASSSPTGSDEQFF. The rearrangement links TRBV7-2 to TRBJ2-1, with 7 bases fitting TRBD1. This CDR3 comprises 14 residues. Germline V gene sequence: CDR1 SGHTA, CDR2 FQGNSA. The trim removed 4 bases at V and 8 bases at J, leaving 8 bases unmatched.